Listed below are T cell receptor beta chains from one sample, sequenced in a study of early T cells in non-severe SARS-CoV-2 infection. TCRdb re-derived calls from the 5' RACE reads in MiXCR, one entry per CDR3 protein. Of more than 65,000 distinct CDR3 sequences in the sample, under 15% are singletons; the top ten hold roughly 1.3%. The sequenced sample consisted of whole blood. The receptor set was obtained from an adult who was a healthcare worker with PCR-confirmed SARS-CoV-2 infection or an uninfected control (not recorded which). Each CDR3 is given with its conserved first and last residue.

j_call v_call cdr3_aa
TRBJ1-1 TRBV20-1 CSAPQNPNTEAFF
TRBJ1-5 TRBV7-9 CASSPKRGINQPQHF
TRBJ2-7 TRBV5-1 CASSLDPLYEQYF
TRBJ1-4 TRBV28 CASSLNLEPNEKLFF
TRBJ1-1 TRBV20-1 CSAYRDSGVTFF
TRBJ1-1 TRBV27 CASSLGTGAEAFF
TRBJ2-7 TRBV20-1 CSANLAVSSYEQYF
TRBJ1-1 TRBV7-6 CASSLGPGQGALYTEAFF
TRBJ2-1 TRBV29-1 CSVGYNEQFF
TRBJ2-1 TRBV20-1 CSARGDRGFF
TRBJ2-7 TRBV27 CASRPGQNYEQYF
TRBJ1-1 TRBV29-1 CSAGTAIVAFF
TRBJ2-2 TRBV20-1 CSAQPRNTGELFF
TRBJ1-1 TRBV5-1 CASSFLTGGNTEAFF
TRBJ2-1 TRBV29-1 CSVGRTSGRSEQFF